This TCR beta chain was documented in a study of blood T cell repertoires in COVID-19. Study background: Samples taken during acute and convalescent COVID-19 were collected in the United States, Italy and Spain. From T cells, B-cell-depleted T cells, or PBMCs came the material, which was cDNA or gDNA.

Germline CDR1 and CDR2: LGHDT and YNNKEL (reference sequence). The CDR3 loop spans 15 amino acids. J gave up 5 bases and V 1 base, and 3 bases lay outside the gene matches. How the authors handled the data: How many nucleated cells were present was estimated from reference gene primer amplification. Clones were read by immunoSEQ multiplex PCR, and TCRdb kept only the in-frame ones, dropping some. V, J and clone size were drawn from that table, and D and trimming were deduced from the DNA. The repertoire holds 40,000 to 50,000 clones, with around 85% as singletons. The chain combines TRBV3-1 (or the pseudogene TRBV3-2) with TRBJ2-2, with TRBD2 matching over 8 bases. The receptor was isolated from a man aged 40-49 years with active or convalescent COVID-19. Sequenced: peripheral blood. The CDR3 nucleotides read TGTGCCAGCAGCCAAGGCGAGCGGGAGACCGGGGAGCTGTTTTTT. Its translation is CASSQGERETGELFF.